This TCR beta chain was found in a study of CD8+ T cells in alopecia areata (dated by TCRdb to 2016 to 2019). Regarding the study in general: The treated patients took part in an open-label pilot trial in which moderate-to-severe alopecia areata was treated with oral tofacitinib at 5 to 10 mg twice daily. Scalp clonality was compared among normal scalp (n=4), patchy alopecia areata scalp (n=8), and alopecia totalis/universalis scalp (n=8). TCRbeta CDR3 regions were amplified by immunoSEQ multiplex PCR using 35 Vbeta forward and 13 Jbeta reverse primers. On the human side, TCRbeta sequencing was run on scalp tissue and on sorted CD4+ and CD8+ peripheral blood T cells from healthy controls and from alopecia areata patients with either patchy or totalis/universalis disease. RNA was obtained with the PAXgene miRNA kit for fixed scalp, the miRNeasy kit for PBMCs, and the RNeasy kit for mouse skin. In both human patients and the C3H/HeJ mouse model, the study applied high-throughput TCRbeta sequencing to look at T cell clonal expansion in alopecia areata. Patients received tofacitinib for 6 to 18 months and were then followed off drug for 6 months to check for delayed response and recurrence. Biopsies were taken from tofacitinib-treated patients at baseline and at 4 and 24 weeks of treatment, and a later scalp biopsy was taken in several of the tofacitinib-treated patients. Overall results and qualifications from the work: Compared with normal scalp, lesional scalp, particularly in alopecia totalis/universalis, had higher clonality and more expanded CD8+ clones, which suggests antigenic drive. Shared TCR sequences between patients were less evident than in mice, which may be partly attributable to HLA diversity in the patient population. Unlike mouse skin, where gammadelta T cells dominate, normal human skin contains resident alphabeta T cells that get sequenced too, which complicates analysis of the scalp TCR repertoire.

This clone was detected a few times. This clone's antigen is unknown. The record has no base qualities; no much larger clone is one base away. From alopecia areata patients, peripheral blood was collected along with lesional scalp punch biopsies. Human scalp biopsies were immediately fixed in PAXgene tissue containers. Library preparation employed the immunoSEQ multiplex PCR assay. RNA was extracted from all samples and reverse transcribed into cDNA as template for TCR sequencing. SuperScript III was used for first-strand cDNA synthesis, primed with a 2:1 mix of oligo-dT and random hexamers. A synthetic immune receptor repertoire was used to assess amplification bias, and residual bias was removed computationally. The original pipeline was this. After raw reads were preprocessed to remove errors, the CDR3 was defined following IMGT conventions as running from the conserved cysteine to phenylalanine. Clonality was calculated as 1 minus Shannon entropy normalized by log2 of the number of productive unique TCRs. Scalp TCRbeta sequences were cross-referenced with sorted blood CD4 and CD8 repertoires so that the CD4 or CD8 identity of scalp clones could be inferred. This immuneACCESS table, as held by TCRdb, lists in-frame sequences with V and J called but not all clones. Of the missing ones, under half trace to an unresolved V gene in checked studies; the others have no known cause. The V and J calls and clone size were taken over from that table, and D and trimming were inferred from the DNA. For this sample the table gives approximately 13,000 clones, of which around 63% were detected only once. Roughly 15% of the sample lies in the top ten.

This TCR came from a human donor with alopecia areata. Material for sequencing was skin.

The CDR3 protein is CASSPQLISEQYF. The nucleotides read TGCGCCAGCAGCCCACAACTGATTTCCGAGCAGTACTTC. The chain joins TRBV10-2 to TRBJ2-7, with the D gene call left open. The CDR3 numbers 13 residues from cysteine through phenylalanine. Only the CDR3 portion is preserved as DNA: 39 bases, with reading frame beginning at the first base. Cut back by 6 bases and 6 bases, the V and J ends lie 15 bases apart. Reading the germline V gene gives CDR1 WSHSY and CDR2 SAAADI.